This T cell receptor beta chain is drawn from a study of T cells after yellow fever vaccination. Synthesis of TCR cDNA relied on 5'RACE template switching, which attached a universal primer site and UMIs. One entry per CDR3 protein, called by TCRdb with MiXCR from the 5' RACE reads. The data show 510,000 or so distinct CDR3 sequences, about 19% seen once. The CDR3 loop spans 16 amino acids. The germline gives CDR1 MNHEY, CDR2 SVGAGI. Between the trimmed V and J ends, which lost 0 bases and 5 bases, there was a span of 13 bases. Findings and limits, study-wide: A limited proportion of clonotypes was detected within both the CD4 and CD8 compartments.

About this clonotype itself: The antigen is undetermined.

Sequencing used PBMCs, obtained 15 days after the yellow fever booster vaccination. The chain carries TRBV6-5 and TRBJ1-4, with D unclear. The TCR comes from a man aged 25-45 years who received the YFV17D yellow fever vaccine. CDR3 in amino acids: CASSYSKVRPNEKLFF. The CDR3 DNA is TGTGCCAGCAGTTACTCGAAGGTCCGGCCCAATGAAAAACTGTTTTTT.